This T cell receptor beta chain was obtained from a study of CD8+ T cells in alopecia areata. CDR3 length: 12 residues. The V and J ends lost 3 bases and 6 bases respectively, with 6 bases between them. Germline CDR1 LNHNV, CDR2 YYDKDF (reference sequence). In this sample, this clone turned up once. Its specificity is unknown. cDNA prepared by RNA extraction and subsequent reverse transcription served as the template for sequencing. Some clones are missing from TCRdb's copy, which holds only in-frame ones; the method was immunoSEQ multiplex PCR. The sample shows 95,000 to 110,000 clones, roughly 50% of them seen only once. The authors sorted CD4+ and CD8+ T cells from PBMCs. General study results and limits: TCR sharing across patients was less clear than in mice, possibly HLA-related. When scalp samples are sequenced, resident alphabeta T cells of normal skin are also captured. Normal scalp had lower clonality than lesional scalp, with alopecia totalis/universalis lesions showing this most strongly.

The source of this sequence is a human donor in good health. The chain employs TRBV15 and TRBJ1-5, with D hard to call. What was sequenced was CD4+ T cells sorted from blood. CDR3 sequence (DNA): TGTGCCACCAGCAGTTACCGTCAGCCCCAGCATTTT. Translated: CATSSYRQPQHF.